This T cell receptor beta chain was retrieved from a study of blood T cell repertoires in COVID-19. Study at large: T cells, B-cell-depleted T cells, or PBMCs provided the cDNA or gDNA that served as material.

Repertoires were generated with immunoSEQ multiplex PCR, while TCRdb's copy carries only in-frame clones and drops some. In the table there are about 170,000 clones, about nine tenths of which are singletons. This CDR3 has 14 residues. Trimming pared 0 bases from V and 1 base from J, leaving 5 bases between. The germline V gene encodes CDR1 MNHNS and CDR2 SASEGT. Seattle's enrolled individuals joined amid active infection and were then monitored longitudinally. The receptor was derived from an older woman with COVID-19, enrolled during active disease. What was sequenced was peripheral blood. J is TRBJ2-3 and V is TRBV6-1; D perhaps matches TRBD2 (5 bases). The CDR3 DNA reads TGTGCCAGCAGTGAAGCCGGGGGCACAGATACGCAGTATTTT. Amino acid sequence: CASSEAGGTDTQYF.